Shown below are 18 T cell receptor beta chains from a single sample sequenced in a study of cytomegalovirus exposure and HLA in healthy donors. The PCR made use of 60 Vbeta and 13 Jbeta primers. The repertoire was sequenced with immunoSEQ multiplex PCR; TCRdb's copy has only in-frame clones and lacks some. Here the sample spans 120,000 or so clones, around 66% being singletons. What was sequenced was PBMCs. The source of these receptors is a woman between 35 and 50 years old in good health and CMV-seropositive.

This rearrangement joins TRBV6-1 to TRBJ2-3, with 7 bases lining up with TRBD1. J gave up 5 bases and V 5 bases, and 10 bases lay outside the gene matches. The CDR3 spans 15 residues. Germline assignment: CDR1 MNHNS and CDR2 SASEGT. The CDR3 sequence: CASSLGQPGGDTQYF. The CDR3 DNA sequence: TGTGCCAGCAGTTTGGGACAGCCTGGGGGAGATACGCAGTATTTT.

This clone was counted between two and nine times. This rearrangement joins TRBV7-2 to TRBJ2-7, with 9 bases identical to TRBD2. CDR3 length: 15 amino acids. The ends lost 5 bases at V and 0 bases at J; junction bases unmatched: 5. Germline assignment: CDR1 SGHTA and CDR2 FQGNSA. The CDR3 protein is CASSISGGFSYEQYF. CDR3 bases: TGTGCCAGCAGCATTAGCGGGGGCTTCTCCTACGAGCAGTACTTC.

The gene calls are TRBV6-1 and TRBJ2-7; weak D call: TRBD2 (6 bases). This CDR3 has 15 residues. Per the germline V gene, CDR1 is MNHNS and CDR2 is SASEGT. V was pared by 3 bases and J by 4 bases, with 16 bases between. In DNA, the CDR3 is TGTGCCAGCAGTGAGATGCCAACGGGGGTGTACGAGCAGTACTTC. Translation gives CASSEMPTGVYEQYF.

This clone has a single count. This chain uses TRBV27 with TRBJ1-5; D is possibly TRBD1 (5 bases). The V end lost 3 bases, the J end lost 7 bases, and 13 bases lay between the germline ends. Germline lookup yields CDR1 MNHEY and CDR2 SMNVEV (reference sequence). The CDR3 loop spans 14 amino acids. CDR3 residues: CASSFPGKGQPQHF. The CDR3, as DNA: TGTGCCAGCAGTTTTCCTGGAAAGGGGCAGCCCCAGCATTTT.

The chain recombines TRBV6-5 with TRBJ2-1, with D tentatively TRBD2 (6 bases). V gave up 1 base and J gave up 8 bases, with 6 bases separating them. The length of the CDR3 is 12 residues. CDR1 MNHEY and CDR2 SVGAGI come from the germline V gene. The CDR3 bases are TGTGCCAGCAGTTACTGGGGGGATGAGCAGTTCTTC. Residues: CASSYWGDEQFF.

The chain carries TRBV4-2 and TRBJ2-2; tentative D call: TRBD2 (6 bases). The V end lost 0 bases, the J end lost 6 bases, and 14 bases lay between the germline ends. CDR3 size: 16 residues. CDR1 LGHNA and CDR2 YNFKEQ come from the germline V gene. CDR3 DNA: TGTGCCAGCAGCCAAGAACTTTTACTAGCTCCCGGGGAGCTGTTTTTT. Translated, it gives CASSQELLLAPGELFF.

The V call is TRBV28, the J call TRBJ2-1; D perhaps matches TRBD2 (5 bases). This CDR3 region has 15 residues. The V end was cut by 5 bases, the J end by 11 bases, with 22 bases between. Germline V gene data show CDR1 as MDHEN and CDR2 as SYDVKM. Here the CDR3 DNA reads TGTGCCAGCAGTCCTGATGGACTCGTGCGGCCCAAGCAGTTCTTC. Translation gives CASSPDGLVRPKQFF.

The chain combines TRBV15 with TRBJ2-6, with unresolved D. This CDR3 contains 16 residues. CDR1 LNHNV and CDR2 YYDKDF come from the germline V gene (reference sequence). Trimming stripped 0 bases from V and 0 bases from J, with 6 bases between. The CDR3 coding sequence is TGTGCCACCAGCAGAGATTCGGGCTCTGGGGCCAACGTCCTGACTTTC. Its protein product is CATSRDSGSGANVLTF.

The chain employs TRBV15 and TRBJ1-2, with a possible D match to TRBD1 (5 bases). Per the germline V gene, CDR1 is LNHNV and CDR2 is YYDKDF (reference sequence). Trimming cost V 3 bases and J 7 bases, with 15 bases left between them. The CDR3 is 14 amino acids. The CDR3, as DNA: TGTGCCACCAGCAGGGACTATGGGGGGACTGGCTACACCTTC. This sequence encodes CATSRDYGGTGYTF.

V gene TRBV14 combines with J gene TRBJ1-2; D is perhaps TRBD1 (5 bases). V dropped 2 bases and J dropped 5 bases, with 9 bases sitting between them. The CDR3 is 13 amino acids. Germline lookup yields CDR1 SGHDN and CDR2 FVKESK. The DNA of the CDR3 is TGTGCCAGCAGCCAAACGGGGGGTTATGGCTACACCTTC. It yields the protein CASSQTGGYGYTF.

The chain employs TRBV21-1 and TRBJ2-7; TRBD2, the table's D call, was not compared with the DNA. TRBV21-1 is deemed a pseudogene. This CDR3 contains 12 residues. The CDR3 coding sequence is TGTGCCAGCAGCAAAACGGGTTACGAGCAGTACTTC. This translates into CASSKTGYEQYF.

This clone showed up just once. The chain joins TRBV18 to TRBJ1-5; the D is unclear. This CDR3 comprises 13 residues. Trimming removed 3 bases at V and 7 bases at J, with 10 bases between. Looked up from germline, CDR1 is KGHSH and CDR2 is LQKENI. In DNA form, the CDR3 reads TGTGCCAGCTCACCGAAACGAGAGCAGCCCCAGCATTTT. Translating it yields CASSPKREQPQHF.

The V and J genes are TRBV6-6 and TRBJ1-1, with D hard to call. This CDR3 region has 13 residues. CDR1 and CDR2 (germline): MNHNY, SVGAGI (reference sequence). V lost 0 bases, J lost 6 bases, and 8 bases lay in between. The CDR3 DNA reads as TGTGCCAGCAGTTACTCTTGGGAGGCTGAAGCTTTCTTT. Its protein product is CASSYSWEAEAFF.

The chain recombines TRBV7-9 with TRBJ2-1, with 8 positions matching TRBD1. This CDR3 is 13 amino acids long. Germline V gene data show CDR1 as SEHNR and CDR2 as FQNEAQ (reference sequence). V was pared by 4 bases and J by 6 bases, with 2 bases of the junction left unmatched. The CDR3 spells CASSSDRGNEQFF. The CDR3 DNA follows: TGTGCCAGCAGCTCCGACAGGGGCAATGAGCAGTTCTTC. Full variable domain (missing parts from reference TRBV7-9 and TRBJ2-1): DTGVSQNPRHKITKRGQNVTFRCDPISEHNRLYWYRQTLGQGPEFLTYFQNEAQLEKSRLLSDRFSAERPKGSFSTLEIQRTEQGDSAMYLCASSSDRGNEQFFGPGTRLTVL.

The rearrangement uses TRBV11-2 and TRBJ1-1, with TRBD1 as a possible D gene (5 bases). The V and J ends lost 3 bases and 5 bases respectively, with 7 bases between them. CDR3 length: 12 residues. CDR1 is SGHAT, CDR2 FQNNGV, per germline. The CDR3 DNA reads as TGTGCCAGCAGCTTCGGGGGGACTGAAGCTTTCTTT. This encodes CASSFGGTEAFF.

This clone was seen only a few times. The chain uses TRBV9 and TRBJ1-1, with 9 positions matching TRBD1. Germline V gene data show CDR1 as SGDLS and CDR2 as YYNGEE. V shed 3 bases and J 7 bases; nucleotides not matched to a gene: 4. This CDR3 comprises 13 residues. The CDR3 region has the DNA TGTGCCAGCAGCGGGACAGGGGAGGATGAAGCTTTCTTT. Translation gives CASSGTGEDEAFF.

The V and J genes are TRBV9 and TRBJ2-1; perhaps TRBD1 as D (6 bases). The V gene's germline CDR1 is SGDLS and CDR2 YYNGEE. The CDR3 runs to 15 residues. Trimming removed 1 base at V and 5 bases at J, with 13 bases between. CDR3: CASSVRGRGDNEQFF. CDR3 DNA: TGTGCCAGCAGCGTAAGGGGCAGGGGTGACAATGAGCAGTTCTTC.

The chain carries TRBV11-2 and TRBJ1-4; D not certain. In germline, CDR1 is SGHAT, CDR2 FQNNGV. The V and J ends lost 5 bases and 0 bases respectively, with 13 bases between them. This CDR3 is built from 16 residues. The DNA of the CDR3 is TGTGCCAGCAGCCCCGGTCTCCAGGCAACTAATGAAAAACTGTTTTTT. Its translation is CASSPGLQATNEKLFF.